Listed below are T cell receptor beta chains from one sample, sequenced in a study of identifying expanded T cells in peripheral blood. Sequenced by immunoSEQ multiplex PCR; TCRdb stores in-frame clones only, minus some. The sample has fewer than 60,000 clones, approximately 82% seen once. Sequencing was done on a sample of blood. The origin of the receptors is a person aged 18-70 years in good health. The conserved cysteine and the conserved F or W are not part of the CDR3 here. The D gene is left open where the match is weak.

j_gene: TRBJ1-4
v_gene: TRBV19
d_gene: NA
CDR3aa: ASSDSGVAISNEKLF

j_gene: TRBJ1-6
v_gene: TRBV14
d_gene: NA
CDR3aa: ASSQVGSHSPLH

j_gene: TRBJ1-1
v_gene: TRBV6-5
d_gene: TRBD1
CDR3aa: ASSRDRLNTEAF

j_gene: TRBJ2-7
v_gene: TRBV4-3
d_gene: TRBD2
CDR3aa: ASSPYSSGVSYEQY

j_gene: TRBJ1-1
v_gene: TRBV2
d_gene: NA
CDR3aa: ASSRGGGDTEAF

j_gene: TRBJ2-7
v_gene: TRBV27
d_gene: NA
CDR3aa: ASSFYAIGGAPSYEQY

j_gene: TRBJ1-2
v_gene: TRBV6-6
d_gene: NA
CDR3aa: ATITGGIYGYT

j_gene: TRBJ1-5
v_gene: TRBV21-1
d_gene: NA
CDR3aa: ASSKVGAQLNQPQH

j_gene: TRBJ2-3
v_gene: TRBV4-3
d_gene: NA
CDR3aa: ASSQGQKDTQY

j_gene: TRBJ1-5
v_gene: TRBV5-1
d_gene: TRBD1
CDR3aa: ASSLERTGRKPQH

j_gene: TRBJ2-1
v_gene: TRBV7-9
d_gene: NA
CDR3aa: ASSQQLGRPSYNEQF

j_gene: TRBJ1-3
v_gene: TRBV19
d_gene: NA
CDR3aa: ATGQRNTIY

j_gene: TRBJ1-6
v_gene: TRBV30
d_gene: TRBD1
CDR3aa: AWSHRGRGSPLH

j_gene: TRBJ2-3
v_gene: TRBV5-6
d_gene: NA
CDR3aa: ASSLGRGLNSADTQY

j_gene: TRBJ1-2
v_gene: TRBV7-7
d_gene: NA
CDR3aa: ASSLEPGRPGSGYT

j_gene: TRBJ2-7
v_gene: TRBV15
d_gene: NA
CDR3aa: ATSSDKNYEQY

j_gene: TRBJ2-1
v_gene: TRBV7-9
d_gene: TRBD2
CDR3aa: ASSGPPGGKGEQF

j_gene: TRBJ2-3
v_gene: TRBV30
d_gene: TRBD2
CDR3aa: AWRMTSGSTDTQY

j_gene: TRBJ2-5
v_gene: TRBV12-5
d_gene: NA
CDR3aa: ASGTGQETQY

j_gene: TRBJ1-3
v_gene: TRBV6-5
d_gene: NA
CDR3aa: ASSYSVLSSGNTIY

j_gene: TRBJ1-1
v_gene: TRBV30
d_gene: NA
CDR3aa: AWSVRGTEAF

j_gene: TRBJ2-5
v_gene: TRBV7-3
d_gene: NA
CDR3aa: ASSSLTGETQY

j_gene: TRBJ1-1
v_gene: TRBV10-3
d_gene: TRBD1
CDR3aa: AIRGQRDTEAF

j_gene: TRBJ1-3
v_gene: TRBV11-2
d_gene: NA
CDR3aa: ASSLDPQVSGNTIY

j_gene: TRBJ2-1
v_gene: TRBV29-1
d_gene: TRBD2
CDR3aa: SVRRTSVGNEQF

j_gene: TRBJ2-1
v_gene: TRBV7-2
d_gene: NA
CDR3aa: ASSYIVEQF

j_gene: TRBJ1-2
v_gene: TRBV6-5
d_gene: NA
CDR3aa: ASSYTTGPSYGYT

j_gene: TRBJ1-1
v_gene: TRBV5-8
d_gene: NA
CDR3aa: ASSLDRRDTEAF

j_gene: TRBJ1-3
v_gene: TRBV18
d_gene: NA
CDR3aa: ASSPRSGNTIY

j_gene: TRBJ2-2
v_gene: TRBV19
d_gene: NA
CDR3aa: ASNGRARIAGELF

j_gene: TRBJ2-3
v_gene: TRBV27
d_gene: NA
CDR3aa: ASSPRSVTDTQY

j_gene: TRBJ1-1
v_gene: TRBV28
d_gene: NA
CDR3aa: ASRTAGMNTEAF

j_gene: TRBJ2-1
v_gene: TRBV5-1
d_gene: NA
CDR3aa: ASRLARVLDEQF

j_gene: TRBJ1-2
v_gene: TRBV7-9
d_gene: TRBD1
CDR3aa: ASSADRGANGYT

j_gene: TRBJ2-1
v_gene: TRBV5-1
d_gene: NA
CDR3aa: ASSFDSTRNEQF

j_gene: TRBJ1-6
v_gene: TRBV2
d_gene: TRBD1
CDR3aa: ASSGIGGDYNSPLH

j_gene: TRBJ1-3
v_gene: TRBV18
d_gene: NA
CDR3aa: ASSPLGSRGSDTIY

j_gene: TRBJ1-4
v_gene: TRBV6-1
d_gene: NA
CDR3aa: ASSEGHPHNEKLF

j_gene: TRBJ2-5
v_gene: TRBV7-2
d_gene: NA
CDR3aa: ASSRGSGETQY

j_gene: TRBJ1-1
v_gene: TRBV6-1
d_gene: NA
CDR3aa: ASIRGTGASEAF

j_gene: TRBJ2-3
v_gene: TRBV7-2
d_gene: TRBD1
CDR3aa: ASSFRKGAADTQY

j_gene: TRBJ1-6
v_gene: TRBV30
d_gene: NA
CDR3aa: AWSLQLSPLH

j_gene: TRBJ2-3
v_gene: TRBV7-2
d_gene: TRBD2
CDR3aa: ASSLEFAGGLVNTQY

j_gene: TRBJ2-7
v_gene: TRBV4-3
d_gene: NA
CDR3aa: ASSRWTSSYEQY

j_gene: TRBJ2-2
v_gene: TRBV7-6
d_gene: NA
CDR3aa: ASSPSQNTGELF

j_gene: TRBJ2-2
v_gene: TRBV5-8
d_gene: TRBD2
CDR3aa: ASRRGTYGELF

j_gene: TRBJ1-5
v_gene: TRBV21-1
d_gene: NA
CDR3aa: ASSKGETGTGTNQPQH

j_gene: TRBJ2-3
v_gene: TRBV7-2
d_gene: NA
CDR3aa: ASSEVQNTQY

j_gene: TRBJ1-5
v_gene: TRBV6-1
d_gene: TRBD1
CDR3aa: ASSAQTRGFLQPQH

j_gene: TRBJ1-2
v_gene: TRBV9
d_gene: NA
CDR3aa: ASSAEVAARSYGYT

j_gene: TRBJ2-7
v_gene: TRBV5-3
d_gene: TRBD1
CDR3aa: ARSLRTGLGSEQY

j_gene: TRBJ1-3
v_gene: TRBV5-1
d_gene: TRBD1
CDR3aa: ASSASQGAGNTIY

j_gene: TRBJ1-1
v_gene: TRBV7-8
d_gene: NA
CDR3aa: ASSEGGANTEAF

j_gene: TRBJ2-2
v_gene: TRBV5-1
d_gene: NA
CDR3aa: ASSLPRVDTGELF